The T cell receptor (beta chain) under discussion was sequenced for a study of cytomegalovirus exposure and HLA in healthy donors. Study results and limitations: When the data were analyzed later, several of the most significant clusters appeared to be linked to common viral pathogens. Among TCR beta chains, those listed as cytomegalovirus-associated numbered under 200.

With 60 Vbeta and 13 Jbeta primers, the PCR was carried out. Data came from immunoSEQ multiplex PCR; TCRdb stores just in-frame clones and leaves some out. The sample has 200,000 or so clones, less than 85% seen once; the top ten hold 0.55% to 0.75%. Germline CDR1 reads SGHAT; CDR2 reads FQNNGV. With 5 bases clipped from V and 2 bases from J, the junction kept 3 bases outside the gene matches. This CDR3 has 14 amino acids. As regards this clone: Its matching antigen is unknown.

The sample was PBMCs. The sequence was obtained from a young man in good health and CMV-seronegative. This chain uses TRBV11-2 with TRBJ2-7, with 10 bases that match TRBD1. CDR3 DNA sequence: TGTGCCAGCAGCGTAGGACAGGGGGCCTACGAGCAGTACTTC. This translates into CASSVGQGAYEQYF.